The 7 T cell receptor beta chains below all came from one sample that was sequenced in a study of blood T cell repertoires in COVID-19. The protocol was immunoSEQ multiplex PCR, while the TCRdb copy is restricted to in-frame clones and leaves out a portion. The sample includes around 240,000 clones, 65% to 90% of them seen just once. The material sequenced was peripheral blood. The receptors originated from a woman between 50 and 59 years old with acute or convalescent COVID-19.

The J gene is TRBJ2-3, the V gene TRBV28, with 7 bases lining up with TRBD1. V shed 2 bases, J shed 3 bases, and the junction held 8 bases outside the gene matches. The CDR3 sequence is 16 residues long. The germline V gene encodes CDR1 MDHEN and CDR2 SYDVKM. The CDR3 spells CASSLPGTATTDTQYF. The CDR3 DNA reads as TGTGCCAGCAGTTTACCCGGGACAGCGACGACAGATACGCAGTATTTT.

V gene TRBV28 combines with J gene TRBJ1-1; the match to TRBD1 covers 10 bases. Germline V gene data show CDR1 as MDHEN and CDR2 as SYDVKM. The CDR3 contains 13 residues. With V trimmed by 6 bases and J by 8 bases, 6 bases remained unmatched. CDR3 DNA sequence: TGTGCCAGCAGCCGACAGGGGGCAGACGAAGCTTTCTTT. Its protein product is CASSRQGADEAFF.

The chain links TRBV3-1 (or the pseudogene TRBV3-2) to TRBJ1-6; D perhaps matches TRBD1 (5 bases). The V gene lost 0 bases and the J gene lost 7 bases, with 7 bases spanning the gap. The germline V gene has CDR1 LGHDT and CDR2 YNNKEL (reference sequence). This CDR3 spans 14 amino acids. Here the CDR3 reads CASSQDQGNSPLHF. For the CDR3, the DNA is TGTGCCAGCAGCCAAGATCAGGGCAATTCACCCCTCCACTTT.

The gene calls are TRBV6-5 and TRBJ2-3, with D perhaps TRBD1 (5 bases). The length of the CDR3 is 12 residues. V lost 6 bases to trimming and J lost 2 bases, with 6 bases between them. CDR1 MNHEY and CDR2 SVGAGI come from the germline V gene. The CDR3 DNA reads TGTGCCAGCAGAGGGGACACAGATACGCAGTATTTT. Translating it yields CASRGDTDTQYF.

This clone was seen ten or more times. The V and J genes are TRBV29-1 and TRBJ2-3; 14 nucleotides match TRBD2. V trimming: 4 bases; J trimming: 7 bases; junction bases outside the gene matches: 7. CDR3 length: 15 residues. Germline values: CDR1 SQVTM, CDR2 ANQGSEA. CDR3 in amino acids: CSVGPGLAGEYTQYF. The CDR3, as DNA: TGCAGCGTTGGCCCGGGACTAGCGGGGGAATATACGCAGTATTTT.

V and J are TRBV10-1 and TRBJ1-5, with 9 bases identical to TRBD1. The germline V gene encodes CDR1 WNHNN and CDR2 SYGVQD (reference sequence). The CDR3 runs to 15 residues. V was clipped by 6 bases and J by 3 bases; unmatched bases: 6. The CDR3 sequence: CASRRTGATNQPQHF. CDR3 sequence (DNA): TGCGCCAGCAGGAGGACAGGGGCAACCAATCAGCCCCAGCATTTT.

The rearrangement joins TRBV7-8 to TRBJ2-7; possible D gene TRBD2, 5 bases. This CDR3 contains 18 residues. Per germline, CDR1 SGHVS and CDR2 FQNEAQ. Trimming pared 1 base from V and 3 bases from J, leaving 22 bases between. CDR3: CASSLVPSPIRRDYEQYF. As DNA, the CDR3 is TGTGCCAGCAGCTTAGTGCCCTCCCCTATCCGTCGGGACTACGAGCAGTACTTC.